This T cell receptor (beta chain) appears in the sequencing data of a study of shared clonotypes between healthy human individuals. The protocol was immunoSEQ multiplex PCR, while the TCRdb copy is restricted to in-frame clones and leaves out a portion. The repertoire includes some 2.3 million clones, 85% to 95% of them detected once, and 0.39% sits in the top ten. The specimen sequenced was naive CD4+ T cells from PBMCs. The subset: CD45RA+ positively selected. This receptor was taken from a man aged 18-30 years in good health. Some clones in this sample may be carry-over from other donors' samples.

The CDR3 sequence is CASSQGPGQGVRNQPQHF. The CDR3 nucleotides read TGCGCCAGCAGCCAAGGACCGGGACAGGGTGTTCGCAATCAGCCCCAGCATTTT. The chain combines TRBV4-1 with TRBJ1-5; 9 bases align to TRBD1. CDR3 length: 18 residues. The V segment lost 1 base and the J segment 2 bases; nucleotides outside the gene matches: 9. CDR1 and CDR2 (germline): MGHRA, YSYEKL.